The present entry profiles one T cell receptor beta chain with its context. The data are from a study of T-cell memory formation after mild COVID-19. MiXCR, run by TCRdb on the 5' RACE reads, gives a single entry per CDR3 protein. The sample holds 390,000 or so distinct CDR3 sequences, about 15% seen once. The CDR3 covers 17 residues. Trimming left V 6 bases short and J 5 bases short, with 25 bases between. Germline CDR1 SQVTM, CDR2 ANQGSEA. The chain joins TRBV29-1 to TRBJ2-2; D remains unclear. This clonotype originated in a man between 18 and 29 years old who had mild COVID-19 (a few samples of this study predate the infection). Cell type and time point are not known. Sample: PBMCs or a T cell subset sorted from them (not recorded which). The CDR3 coding sequence is TGCAGCGTCGCCCTACCCGTACTACCCTCTAGGACCGGGGAGCTGTTTTTT. It yields the protein CSVALPVLPSRTGELFF.